This T cell receptor beta chain came from a study of T cells expressing NK-cell markers. At the level of the study: Seven HCMV-seropositive donors and one seronegative donor made up the eight sequenced donors. Study-wide points: The contribution of dominant NKG2C+ clonotypes to CD8+ T cells in about 6 donors was roughly 1.0-7.5%.

About this clonotype: Its antigen is unidentified.

Germline CDR1 WNHNN, CDR2 SYGVQD (reference sequence). The CDR3 contains 18 residues. With the 5' RACE reads reprocessed, TCRdb shows one record per CDR3 protein and no DNA. The sample has approximately 150,000 distinct CDR3 sequences, and its top ten clones hold 9.5% to 15%. This chain joins TRBV10-1 and TRBJ2-3; TCRdb reports TRBD1, a call that lacks DNA to check it against. The sequencing sample was made of blood T cells: a sorted CD56 or NKG2C T cell subset, CD4+ or CD8+ T cells, or bulk PBMC T cells (not recorded which). The sequence was collected from a man aged 18 to 35 in good health. This CDR3 is CASSDPEGGLQGTDTQYF.